The rows below give T cell receptor beta chains drawn from one sample of a study of regulatory T cells in long-lasting Graves disease. TCRdb re-derived calls from the multiplex PCR reads in MiXCR, one entry per CDR3 protein. The sample yields about 210,000 distinct CDR3 sequences, around 20% seen once. A further study also used this sample, focusing on T cells in Graves' hyperthyroidism and ophthalmopathy.

The source was peripheral blood mononuclear cells (PBMCs), collected at new diagnosis, from a patient treated with antithyroid drugs. Receptor source: a woman in her 30s with Graves disease. Both conserved end residues are part of each CDR3. D genes are given only for firm matches. Some rows have no size entry. The others give once, few or many, or a class for an expanded clone.

.	TRBV20-1	TRBJ1-3	.	CSASRDASGNTIYF	TGCAGTGCTAGTCGGGACGCCTCTGGAAACACCATATATTTT
.	TRBV4-2	TRBJ1-1	many	CASSHGTFAEAFF	TGTGCCAGCAGCCACGGGACGTTTGCGGAAGCTTTCTTT
.	TRBV11-3	TRBJ1-3	many	CASSQAGNTIYF	TGTGCCAGCAGCCAAGCAGGAAACACCATATATTTT
TRBD2	TRBV18	TRBJ2-1	.	CAISGTSGAYNEQFF	TGTGCCATCTCGGGGACTAGCGGGGCCTACAATGAGCAGTTCTTT
TRBD1	TRBV7-6	TRBJ2-1	many	CASSGTGGAYNEQFF	TGTGCCAGCAGCGGGACAGGGGGCGCCTACAATGAGCAGTTCTTC
.	TRBV18	TRBJ2-2	.	CASSPLTAANTGELFF	TGTGCCAGCTCACCATTAACGGCCGCGAACACCGGGGAGCTGTTTTTT
TRBD2	TRBV4-1	TRBJ2-2	.	CASTGGWVDTGELFF	TGCGCCAGCACGGGAGGATGGGTGGACACCGGGGAGCTGTTTTTT
.	TRBV9	TRBJ2-5	many	CASNRLGGETQYF	TGTGCCAGTAATCGACTAGGGGGAGAGACCCAGTACTTC
TRBD1	TRBV28	TRBJ1-2	.	CASITGGEYGYTF	TGTGCCAGCATTACAGGGGGGGAGTATGGCTACACCTTC
.	TRBV10-3	TRBJ2-7	once	CATAEAVYEQYF	TGTGCCACCGCGGAGGCCGTGTACGAGCAGTACTTC
TRBD2	TRBV27	TRBJ2-1	many	CASSRISGGRNEQFF	TGTGCCAGCAGTCGAATTAGCGGGGGGCGCAATGAGCAGTTCTTC
TRBD1	TRBV19	TRBJ1-3	many	CASSSAGQQRNTIYF	TGTGCCAGTAGTAGTGCGGGACAGCAAAGAAACACCATATATTTT
.	TRBV7-3	TRBJ1-2	many	CASSSFDGRGYTF	TGTGCCAGCAGCTCGTTCGACGGGAGGGGCTACACCTTC
.	TRBV9	TRBJ2-5	.	CASSPDGVSQTQYF	TGTGCCAGCAGCCCTGACGGAGTCAGTCAGACCCAGTACTTC
.	TRBV27	TRBJ1-1	many	CAIPYQLNTEAFF	TGTGCCATCCCCTACCAGCTAAACACTGAAGCTTTCTTT
.	TRBV28	TRBJ1-1	many	CASSLFYPGGDTEAFF	TGTGCCAGCAGTTTATTTTACCCAGGAGGGGACACTGAAGCTTTCTTT
TRBD2	TRBV3-1	TRBJ2-4	many	CASSQGRGLAGGGIQYF	TGTGCCAGCAGCCAAGGTCGGGGACTAGCGGGGGGGGGCATTCAGTACTTC
TRBD2	TRBV27	TRBJ2-1	many	CASSLRLAGGIDEQFF	TGTGCCAGCAGTTTACGACTAGCGGGAGGCATCGATGAGCAGTTCTTC
.	TRBV28	TRBJ1-1	.	CASSLQAGAPNTEAFF	TGTGCCAGCAGTCTCCAGGCGGGGGCCCCGAACACTGAAGCTTTCTTT
.	TRBV7-9	TRBJ2-1	many	CASSSGTYYNEQFF	TGTGCCAGCAGCTCCGGGACTTACTACAATGAGCAGTTCTTC
TRBD1	TRBV7-9	TRBJ1-3	many	CASSSTGGSGNTIYF	TGTGCCAGCAGCTCAACAGGGGGCTCTGGAAACACCATATATTTT
TRBD2	TRBV2	TRBJ2-3	many	CASYQPSGRTDTQYF	TGTGCCAGCTACCAGCCTAGCGGGAGGACAGATACGCAGTATTTT
TRBD1	TRBV10-3	TRBJ2-7	many	CAMGQVYEQYF	TGTGCCATGGGACAGGTCTACGAGCAGTACTTC
.	TRBV27	TRBJ1-2	many	CASSLSTKNYGYTF	TGTGCCAGCAGTCTATCGACCAAGAACTATGGCTACACCTTC
.	TRBV19	TRBJ1-1	many	CASSRLENTEAFF	TGTGCCAGTAGTAGGTTGGAGAACACTGAAGCTTTCTTT
.	TRBV3-1	TRBJ1-1	many	CASSQGAIGNTEAFF	TGTGCCAGCAGCCAAGGGGCGATAGGGAACACTGAAGCTTTCTTT
.	TRBV18	TRBJ1-2	many	CASSPGGSYGYTF	TGTGCCAGCTCACCAGGGGGAAGCTATGGCTACACCTTC
TRBD1	TRBV28	TRBJ1-2	.	CASSPDRTYDYTF	TGTGCCAGCAGCCCGGACAGGACCTATGACTACACCTTC